This T cell receptor beta chain appears in the sequencing data of a study of blood T cell repertoires in COVID-19. The overall study: Whether acute or convalescent, the COVID-19 samples came from the United States, Italy and Spain.

Per germline, CDR1 SEHNR and CDR2 FQNEAQ (reference sequence). V lost 5 bases, J lost 5 bases, and 5 bases stayed unmatched. The length of the CDR3 is 15 residues. In the authors' methods: Reference gene primer amplification yielded estimated nucleated cell counts. The method was immunoSEQ multiplex PCR; TCRdb's version includes in-frame clones alone and lacks a portion of them. Clonal size and the V and J genes are those of that table, whereas D and trimming came from the DNA. The sample carries over 250,000 clones, approximately 83% recorded once. This clonotype originated in a human donor in a cohort sampled during active COVID-19. The chain employs TRBV7-9 and TRBJ2-1, with 11 bases identical to TRBD2. Input material: peripheral blood. The CDR3: CASSPGTSGNNEQFF. The CDR3, as DNA: TGTGCCAGCAGCCCCGGGACTAGCGGAAACAATGAGCAGTTCTTC.